A single sample is the source of the 32 T cell receptor beta chains below, sequenced in a study of T-cell reconstitution after alpha-beta-depleted transplantation in children. TCRbeta library preparation incorporated unique molecular identifiers. MiXCR was run by TCRdb on the PCR reads, yielding one entry per CDR3 protein. The sample lists hundreds of thousands of distinct CDR3 sequences; 13% were seen once. Source: PBMCs, mostly from graft donor cells, taken 360 days after TCRalphabeta/CD19-depleted stem cell transplant. The receptors come from a male patient between 5 and 17 years old who had a stem cell transplant for acute myeloid leukemia, so the T cells may come from the graft donor.

This clonotype was observed a few times. V gene TRBV6-2 or TRBV6-3 combines with J gene TRBJ2-7, with 8 positions matching TRBD2. With V trimmed by 5 bases and J by 2 bases, 11 bases remained unmatched. The CDR3 is 16 residues long. Germline CDR1 is MNHEY and CDR2 is SVGEGT. The CDR3 DNA reads as TGTGCCAGCAGTCTACAACTGAGCGGGAGTCCCTACGAGCAGTACTTC. This translates into CASSLQLSGSPYEQYF.

The rearrangement uses TRBV20-1 and TRBJ2-3, with D perhaps TRBD2 (5 bases). The CDR3 covers 14 residues. Germline V lookup: CDR1 DFQATT, CDR2 SNEGSKA (reference sequence). Trimming took off 6 bases at V and 1 base at J, with 14 bases between the two ends. CDR3 in amino acids: CSAPEDFRTDTQYF. DNA for the CDR3: TGCAGTGCCCCCGAGGACTTCCGCACAGATACGCAGTATTTT.

Many counts were recorded for this clonotype. The chain links TRBV29-1 to TRBJ2-3; D unclear. This CDR3 is built from 9 residues. V lost 7 bases and J 6 bases, leaving 5 bases between the germline ends. Germline CDR1 SQVTM, CDR2 ANQGSEA. The CDR3 coding sequence is TGCAGCGCCGGGGATACGCAGTATTTT. Encoded protein: CSAGDTQYF.

Only a few counts were recorded for this clonotype. The rearrangement links TRBV28 to TRBJ1-2; D may be TRBD1 (5 bases). Germline assignment: CDR1 MDHEN and CDR2 SYDVKM. The V end lost 8 bases, the J end lost 1 base, and 14 bases lay between the germline ends. This CDR3 is 14 amino acids long. The CDR3 DNA follows: TGTGCCAGCTCAGGACAACCTAATAACTATGGCTACACCTTC. Residues: CASSGQPNNYGYTF.

This rearrangement joins TRBV7-9 to TRBJ2-1; tentative D call: TRBD1 (5 bases). Trimming took off 6 bases at V and 6 bases at J, with 21 bases between the two ends. The CDR3 spans 16 residues. Germline V gene data show CDR1 as SEHNR and CDR2 as FQNEAQ (reference sequence). In DNA form, the CDR3 reads TGTGCCAGCAGGGTGGCCCTCAAAACAGGTACCAATGAGCAGTTCTTC. Its protein product is CASRVALKTGTNEQFF. The full variable domain, with the rest looked up from reference TRBV7-9 and TRBJ2-1, is DTGVSQNPRHKITKRGQNVTFRCDPISEHNRLYWYRQTLGQGPEFLTYFQNEAQLEKSRLLSDRFSAERPKGSFSTLEIQRTEQGDSAMYLCASRVALKTGTNEQFFGPGTRLTVL.

This clonotype occurred many times. The V gene is TRBV29-1, the J gene TRBJ1-1; D unclear. V was trimmed by 7 bases and J by 1 base, leaving 10 bases between them. From germline, CDR1 is SQVTM and CDR2 ANQGSEA. CDR3 length equals 12 residues. CDR3 region: CSAQDWNTEAFF. CDR3 in DNA: TGCAGCGCCCAAGACTGGAACACTGAAGCTTTCTTT.

The rearrangement links TRBV27 to TRBJ1-2; D unclear. V lost 1 base and J lost 7, with 25 bases in between. Germline V CDR1 and CDR2: MNHEY, SMNVEV (reference sequence). The CDR3 runs 18 residues. The CDR3 sequence is CASSLWAVNYLQLSGYTF. The CDR3 DNA is TGTGCCAGCAGTTTATGGGCGGTCAACTACTTACAACTATCTGGCTACACCTTC.

This clonotype appeared a few times. The V call is TRBV6-1, the J call TRBJ2-1; 10 nucleotides align to TRBD2. Trimming at V came to 6 bases and at J to 7 bases, leaving 15 bases not matched to a gene. The CDR3 length is 17 residues. Germline CDR1 is MNHNS and CDR2 is SASEGT. CDR3 protein: CASSHPSGSTLLNEQFF. In DNA, the CDR3 is TGTGCCAGCAGCCATCCTAGCGGGAGCACTCTTTTAAATGAGCAGTTCTTC.

The chain has TRBV10-3 and TRBJ2-7; TRBD1 or TRBD2 may be the D gene (5 bases each). The CDR3 runs 13 residues. Trimming removed 4 bases at V and 2 bases at J, with 9 bases between. The V gene's germline CDR1 is ENHRY and CDR2 SYGVKD. CDR3 sequence reads: CAISGGDPYEQYF. CDR3 DNA: TGTGCCATCAGTGGAGGGGACCCCTACGAGCAGTACTTC.

In its sample, this clonotype was seen many times. The rearrangement joins TRBV29-1 to TRBJ2-3, with D hard to call. Trimming left V 6 bases short and J 4 bases short, with 8 bases between. Germline CDR1 is SQVTM and CDR2 is ANQGSEA. CDR3 length: 11 amino acids. The CDR3 reads CSVGTPDTQYF. The CDR3 DNA follows: TGCAGCGTGGGAACCCCAGATACGCAGTATTTT.

This clonotype came up many times. The chain uses TRBV5-1 and TRBJ2-3; 7 bases are a match to TRBD2. Germline lookup yields CDR1 SGHRS and CDR2 YFSETQ. Trimming cost V 5 bases and J 2 bases; bases outside gene matches: 8. The CDR3 contains 15 residues. CDR3 in amino acids: CASRLVLAATDTQYF. Written as DNA, the CDR3 is TGCGCCAGCAGACTTGTGCTAGCGGCCACAGATACGCAGTATTTT.

The chain links TRBV6-2 or TRBV6-3 to TRBJ2-1, with D perhaps matching TRBD1 or TRBD2 (5 bases each). Germline V gives CDR1 MNHEY, CDR2 SVGEGT. This CDR3 comprises 14 residues. The germline V and J ends were trimmed by 6 bases and 10 bases, with 19 bases remaining between them. The CDR3 nucleotides are TGTGCCAGCAGGAGGGAGTGGGGGTCCATGGAGCAGTTCTTC. Translated, it gives CASRREWGSMEQFF.

This clonotype was seen repeatedly, ten times or more. The rearrangement joins TRBV20-1 to TRBJ2-3, with TRBD2 matching 8 bases. The germline gives CDR1 DFQATT, CDR2 SNEGSKA (reference sequence). The V segment lost 1 base and the J segment 0 bases; nucleotides outside the gene matches: 3. The CDR3 runs to 15 residues. CDR3 region: CSARGGLVSTDTQYF. In nucleotides, the CDR3 is TGCAGTGCTAGAGGGGGACTAGTAAGCACAGATACGCAGTATTTT.

This clonotype was seen more than once but under ten times. The chain is built from TRBV7-9 and TRBJ2-3; D not certain. There are 15 residues in the CDR3. Germline values: CDR1 SEHNR, CDR2 FQNEAQ (reference sequence). Between the trimmed V and J ends, which lost 5 bases and 1 base, there was a span of 13 bases. CDR3 bases: TGTGCCAGCAGCCTCCTAGTTGTCCGCACAGATACGCAGTATTTT. This translates into CASSLLVVRTDTQYF.

A note on this clonotype: A much more abundant neighbour one base away suggests this may be a read error. The chain employs TRBV27 and TRBJ2-7; the D is unclear. The CDR3 sequence is 13 residues long. CDR1 is MNHEY and CDR2 is SMNVEV in the germline V gene (reference sequence). V dropped 6 bases and J dropped 1 base, with 10 bases sitting between them. CDR3 bases: TGTGCCAGCAGCCCCATGGTTTCCTACGAGCAGTACTTC. Translation: CASSPMVSYEQYF.

This chain uses TRBV12-3 or TRBV12-4 with TRBJ2-1; 8 nucleotides agree with TRBD2. The ends lost 0 bases at V and 5 bases at J; junction bases unmatched: 15. The length of the CDR3 is 19 residues. The CDR3 here is CASSLALDGRALRDNEQFF. The CDR3 DNA reads TGTGCCAGCAGTTTAGCGCTTGACGGGAGGGCCCTAAGAGACAATGAGCAGTTCTTC.

This chain links TRBV18 with TRBJ2-1, with 9 nucleotides matching TRBD2. CDR1 and CDR2 from the germline V gene are KGHSH and LQKENI. V trimming: 0 bases; J trimming: 8 bases; junction bases outside the gene matches: 8. The CDR3 contains 16 residues. CDR3 amino acids: CASSPPAGGPVDEQFF. CDR3 coding DNA: TGTGCCAGCTCACCACCAGCGGGAGGCCCTGTTGATGAGCAGTTCTTC.

This clonotype has at least ten counts. This chain joins TRBV28 and TRBJ2-5; TRBD1 matches 11 bases. This CDR3 spans 15 amino acids. Germline trimming cut 6 bases from V and 1 base from J; bases unmatched to any gene: 4. CDR1 MDHEN and CDR2 SYDVKM come from the germline V gene. The CDR3 region is CASRPDRGPQETQYF. The CDR3 DNA reads as TGTGCCAGCAGGCCGGACAGGGGGCCCCAAGAGACCCAGTACTTC.

This clonotype was found a few times. This sequence joins TRBV6-1 and TRBJ2-7; 8 bases agree with TRBD1. The V and J ends lost 8 bases and 2 bases, in that order; junction bases with no gene match: 11. There are 15 residues in the CDR3. CDR1 and CDR2 (germline): MNHNS, SASEGT. In nucleotides, the CDR3 is TGTGCCAGCCGCCCTGAACAGGGGGTTCCCTACGAGCAGTACTTC. Its translation is CASRPEQGVPYEQYF.

The chain is built from TRBV15 and TRBJ2-1, with 10 bases aligning to TRBD2. Trimming at V came to 5 bases and at J to 4 bases, leaving 5 bases not matched to a gene. Germline-derived CDR1 and CDR2 are LNHNV and YYDKDF (reference sequence). This CDR3 region has 15 residues. The CDR3: CATSFRAGGYNEQFF. The CDR3 bases are TGTGCCACCAGCTTTCGAGCGGGAGGGTACAATGAGCAGTTCTTC.

V usage is TRBV20-1 and J usage is TRBJ2-7; no reliable D call. The CDR3 is 14 amino acids. Germline lookup yields CDR1 DFQATT and CDR2 SNEGSKA (reference sequence). V gave up 0 bases and J gave up 3 bases, with 12 bases separating them. The CDR3 sequence is CSARDPAVVYEQYF. In nucleotides, the CDR3 is TGCAGTGCTAGAGACCCAGCCGTCGTCTACGAGCAGTACTTC.

The V call is TRBV4-2, the J call TRBJ2-1, with 10 bases matching TRBD2. This CDR3 is built from 19 residues. In germline, CDR1 is LGHNA, CDR2 YNFKEQ. V gave up 5 bases and J gave up 3 bases; unmatched junction bases: 16. CDR3 residues: CASSKIEGLGLAVYNEQFF. For the CDR3, the DNA is TGTGCCAGCAGCAAAATTGAAGGGCTTGGACTAGCGGTCTACAATGAGCAGTTCTTC.

This clonotype was counted a few times. The chain is built from TRBV7-9 and TRBJ2-2, with 7 bases lining up with TRBD1. The CDR3 extends over 16 amino acids. Germline assignment: CDR1 SEHNR and CDR2 FQNEAQ (reference sequence). Unmatched junction bases numbered 5, after V lost 3 bases and J lost 1 base. The CDR3 here is CASSFDREMNTGELFF. The CDR3 DNA follows: TGTGCCAGCAGCTTTGACAGGGAAATGAACACCGGGGAGCTGTTTTTT.

The chain employs TRBV7-2 and TRBJ2-3; TRBD2 aligns across 13 bases. CDR1 and CDR2 from the germline V gene are SGHTA and FQGNSA. Trimming at V came to 11 bases and at J to 3 bases, leaving 5 bases not matched to a gene. There are 14 residues in the CDR3. CDR3 nucleotides: TGTGCCCTACCGGGACTAGCGGGAACAGATACGCAGTATTTT. It yields the protein CALPGLAGTDTQYF.

The chain couples TRBV15 to TRBJ2-5; 8 bases are shared with TRBD1. V lost 4 bases, J lost 2 bases, and 6 bases stayed unmatched. The CDR3 is 15 residues long. Germline V gene lookup returns CDR1 LNHNV and CDR2 YYDKDF (reference sequence). Written as DNA, the CDR3 is TGTGCCACCAGCACCTCCCGGGACAGGCAAGAGACCCAGTACTTC. Its protein product is CATSTSRDRQETQYF.

In its sample, this clonotype was seen a few times. The chain employs TRBV7-9 and TRBJ2-7; TRBD2 is a possible D gene (6 bases). The CDR3 sequence is 14 residues long. V lost 7 bases, J lost 0 bases, and 13 bases lay in between. In germline, CDR1 is SEHNR, CDR2 FQNEAQ (reference sequence). The DNA for the CDR3 is TGTGCCAGCACCCGGGGGACGGCCTCCTACGAGCAGTACTTC. It encodes CASTRGTASYEQYF.

This clonotype was counted only a few times. This chain links TRBV28 with TRBJ2-4; D is possibly TRBD1 or TRBD2 (6 bases each). This CDR3 contains 14 residues. CDR1 is MDHEN, CDR2 SYDVKM, per germline. Trimming shortened V by 1 base and J by 9 bases, and 13 bases separated the two germline ends. The chain's CDR3 is CASSLLYREAIQYF. The CDR3 DNA is TGTGCCAGCAGTTTATTATACAGGGAGGCCATTCAGTACTTC.

J is TRBJ2-1 and V is TRBV4-3, with D maybe TRBD2 (6 bases). The ends were cut back, 6 bases at V and 0 bases at J, with 12 bases in the middle. CDR1 is LGHNA and CDR2 is YSLEER in the germline V gene. This CDR3 has 15 residues. CDR3 loop: CASRGDSSSYNEQFF. The CDR3 nucleotides are TGCGCCAGCAGGGGGGACTCTAGCTCCTACAATGAGCAGTTCTTC.

This clonotype was seen a handful of times. The chain couples TRBV12-3 or TRBV12-4 to TRBJ2-7, with D tentatively TRBD1 (5 bases). The CDR3 length is 14 residues. V dropped 1 base and J dropped 0 bases, with 7 bases sitting between them. The CDR3 bases are TGTGCCAGCAGTTTAGAGGACACCTCCTACGAGCAGTACTTC. Translating gives CASSLEDTSYEQYF.

V gene TRBV7-2 combines with J gene TRBJ1-1; D is possibly TRBD1 (5 bases). The germline CDR1 and CDR2 sequences are SGHTA and FQGNSA. There are 13 residues in the CDR3. The V gene lost 6 bases and the J gene lost 5 bases, with 13 bases spanning the gap. CDR3 sequence reads: CASRAGGETEAFF. The CDR3 DNA is TGTGCCAGCAGAGCGGGGGGGGAAACTGAAGCTTTCTTT.

The J gene is TRBJ2-7, the V gene TRBV11-2, with D perhaps matching TRBD2 (7 bases). Germline-derived CDR1 and CDR2 are SGHAT and FQNNGV. The CDR3 has 18 residues. Trimming removed 4 bases from V and 0 bases from J, with 22 bases in between. The CDR3 region is CASSWTLGGGLPSYEQYF. The CDR3 DNA is TGTGCCAGCAGCTGGACCCTAGGGGGAGGGCTTCCCTCCTACGAGCAGTACTTC.

This clonotype has just a few counts. This chain joins TRBV5-1 and TRBJ2-7; perhaps TRBD1 as D (5 bases). This CDR3 has 15 residues. Trimming pared 0 bases from V and 0 bases from J, leaving 10 bases between. Germline CDR1 is SGHRS and CDR2 is YFSETQ. Here the CDR3 reads CASSLERGPSYEQYF. The CDR3 DNA sequence: TGCGCCAGCAGCTTGGAAAGGGGCCCCTCCTACGAGCAGTACTTC.